Listed below are T cell receptor beta chains from one sample, sequenced in a study of control samples from healthy donors and cancer patients. Repertoires were generated with immunoSEQ multiplex PCR, while TCRdb's copy carries only in-frame clones and drops some. The sample includes over 200,000 clones, roughly 87% of them seen just once. Sequencing used PBMCs. The origin of the receptors is a woman between 55 and 75 years old with lung cancer. CDR3s include the opening cysteine and the closing phenylalanine or tryptophan. The order of the fields is clone size, D gene, V gene, J gene, CDR3 DNA, CDR3 protein. A D gene is named only where the DNA matches it firmly. Clone size, where shown, is once, few, many, or a class for clones that have expanded.

size: NA
D: NA
V: TRBV2
J: TRBJ2-6
DNA: TGTGCCAGCAGGGCCCCGGGTTGGTCTGGGGCCAACGTCCTGACTTTC
CDR3: CASRAPGWSGANVLTF

size: NA
D: NA
V: TRBV20-1
J: TRBJ1-6
DNA: TGCAGTGCTAGTCACACCGTTAATTCACCCCTCCACTTT
CDR3: CSASHTVNSPLHF

size: few
D: NA
V: TRBV28
J: TRBJ1-5
DNA: TGTGCCAGCAGTCCCCGGGGAACAGGGTATCAGCCCCAGCATTTT
CDR3: CASSPRGTGYQPQHF

size: NA
D: NA
V: TRBV12-3/TRBV12-4
J: TRBJ2-7
DNA: TGTGCCAGCAGTTTAGAGCTGGGCTACGAGCAGTACTTC
CDR3: CASSLELGYEQYF

size: NA
D: NA
V: TRBV4-1
J: TRBJ1-3
DNA: TGCGCCAGCAGCCAAGATCGAATTATTCCTGGGCGGATACATGGAAACACCATATATTTT
CDR3: CASSQDRIIPGRIHGNTIYF

size: NA
D: TRBD1
V: TRBV6-5
J: TRBJ1-1
DNA: TGTGCCAGCAGTTACTCTATCAGGGGGGGCACTGAAGCTTTCTTT
CDR3: CASSYSIRGGTEAFF

size: NA
D: NA
V: TRBV5-4
J: TRBJ2-7
DNA: TGTGCCAGCAGCCCCCCTGGCTACTACGAGCAGTACTTC
CDR3: CASSPPGYYEQYF

size: NA
D: TRBD2
V: TRBV3-1/TRBV3-2
J: TRBJ2-7
DNA: TGTGCCAGCAGCCTGGGACCGGGACTAGCCTACGAGCAGTACTTC
CDR3: CASSLGPGLAYEQYF

size: NA
D: NA
V: TRBV7-2
J: TRBJ2-5
DNA: TGTGCCAGCAGCCCTGACGCGGGGAGGCCAGAGACCCAGTACTTC
CDR3: CASSPDAGRPETQYF

size: NA
D: NA
V: TRBV7-9
J: TRBJ1-1
DNA: TGTGCCAGCAGCTTAACGCAGGCGAGCTTGACTGAAGCTTTCTTT
CDR3: CASSLTQASLTEAFF

size: NA
D: NA
V: TRBV18
J: TRBJ2-7
DNA: TGTGCCAGCTCTCTAACGGGGGTATACGAGCAGTACTTC
CDR3: CASSLTGVYEQYF

size: NA
D: TRBD2
V: TRBV2
J: TRBJ2-7
DNA: TGTGCCAGCAGCGGGGCGCTAGCGGGAGTCGAGCAGTACTTC
CDR3: CASSGALAGVEQYF

size: NA
D: NA
V: TRBV27
J: TRBJ1-3
DNA: TGTGCCAGCAGTTTATCGAAAACAGGGCCCACCATATATTTT
CDR3: CASSLSKTGPTIYF

size: few
D: TRBD1
V: TRBV27
J: TRBJ1-2
DNA: TGTGCCAGCAGTTTATCGGGACAGGCCCCCCGTGGCTACACCTTC
CDR3: CASSLSGQAPRGYTF

size: few
D: NA
V: TRBV18
J: TRBJ2-1
DNA: TGTGCCAGCTCACCGTTGGAAGCGATTAGCTCCTACAATGAGCAGTTCTTC
CDR3: CASSPLEAISSYNEQFF

size: NA
D: TRBD1
V: TRBV10-3
J: TRBJ2-3
DNA: TGTGCCATCAGTGACTCGACAGGGAGAACAGATACGCAGTATTTT
CDR3: CAISDSTGRTDTQYF

size: NA
D: NA
V: TRBV2
J: TRBJ1-6
DNA: TGTGCAACAAAAAGGGACGGTCCCCTCCACTTT
CDR3: CATKRDGPLHF

size: NA
D: NA
V: TRBV3-1/TRBV3-2
J: TRBJ2-7
DNA: TGTGCCAGCGGCCGCGGAGCATACGAGCAGTACTTC
CDR3: CASGRGAYEQYF

size: NA
D: TRBD1
V: TRBV5-4
J: TRBJ1-1
DNA: TGTGCCAGCAGCCCACCCGGGACAGGGGCGAACACTGAAGCTTTCTTT
CDR3: CASSPPGTGANTEAFF

size: NA
D: NA
V: TRBV24-1
J: TRBJ1-2
DNA: TGTGCCACCAGTGCCCCCGCGGCCTATGGCTACACCTTC
CDR3: CATSAPAAYGYTF

size: NA
D: TRBD2
V: TRBV5-1
J: TRBJ2-3
DNA: TGCGCCAGCAGAAGCGGGACGGTGGAAGGAGATACGCAGTATTTT
CDR3: CASRSGTVEGDTQYF

size: NA
D: NA
V: TRBV19
J: TRBJ2-3
DNA: TGTGCCAGTAGTCCAGAACCGGACGGTCAGAAGCAGTATTTT
CDR3: CASSPEPDGQKQYF

size: once
D: NA
V: TRBV29-1
J: TRBJ1-2
DNA: TGCAGCGTGGGGGACGGGTATGGCTACACCTTC
CDR3: CSVGDGYGYTF

size: NA
D: NA
V: TRBV7-2
J: TRBJ2-3
DNA: TGTGCCAGCAGCTTAGGGACACATACAGATACGCAGTATTTT
CDR3: CASSLGTHTDTQYF

size: NA
D: TRBD1
V: TRBV11-3
J: TRBJ2-2
DNA: TGTGCCAGCAGCTTAGGACAGGGGGGATCGAACACCGGGGAGCTGTTTTTT
CDR3: CASSLGQGGSNTGELFF

size: NA
D: NA
V: TRBV5-1
J: TRBJ1-1
DNA: TGCGCCAGCAGCCCTCAGACCGTGAACACTGAAGCTTTCTTT
CDR3: CASSPQTVNTEAFF

size: NA
D: NA
V: TRBV10-2
J: TRBJ2-7
DNA: TGCGCCAGCAGCGGGACCTCCTACGAGCAGTACTTC
CDR3: CASSGTSYEQYF

size: NA
D: NA
V: TRBV10-3
J: TRBJ1-3
DNA: TGTGCCATCAAAGGAAAGGGGCCTGGAAACACCATATATTTT
CDR3: CAIKGKGPGNTIYF

size: NA
D: NA
V: TRBV19
J: TRBJ1-5
DNA: TGTGCCAGTAGTATAGCGTCGACTGCCTGGAGTCAGCCCCAGCATTTT
CDR3: CASSIASTAWSQPQHF

size: NA
D: NA
V: TRBV11-1
J: TRBJ2-1
DNA: TGTGCCAGCAGCTTAGGGCGGGGATCCTACAATGAGCAGTTCTTC
CDR3: CASSLGRGSYNEQFF

size: few
D: NA
V: TRBV5-1
J: TRBJ1-4
DNA: TGCGCCAGCAGCTTGGCCTCCCAGACCGGGAGAGAAAAACTGTTTTTT
CDR3: CASSLASQTGREKLFF

size: NA
D: TRBD2
V: TRBV18
J: TRBJ2-5
DNA: TGTGCCAGCTCACCATACCGAGGACTAGCGGGAGAGGTAGAGACCCAGTACTTC
CDR3: CASSPYRGLAGEVETQYF